The TCR beta chain described here comes from a study of T cells in localized non-small cell lung cancer. Study results and limitations: Of the tissues analyzed, uninvolved adjacent lung showed maximal T cell clonality, greater than tumor. Sequencing, confined to only one tumor region, leaves heterogeneity possible. There were a median around 60 of the top 100 tumor clones appearing in adjacent lung. An association was observed between higher blood T cell density and longer overall survival.

This clone was recorded only once. What it binds is unknown. Sequencing was performed with immunoSEQ multiplex PCR; in TCRdb, only in-frame clones are kept and a portion is missing. The sample shows almost 65,000 clones, under 90% of them seen only once. Germline V gene sequence: CDR1 MNHNS, CDR2 SASEGT. The CDR3 sequence is 14 residues long. Trimming pared 0 bases from V and 4 bases from J, leaving 9 bases between. The TCR was taken from a woman aged 40 to 75 with stage I lung adenocarcinoma. Sequencing was performed on peripheral blood, taken before any cancer treatment. The V call is TRBV6-1, the J call TRBJ1-2, with a possible D match to TRBD1 (5 bases). In DNA form, the CDR3 reads TGTGCCAGCAGTGAAGCGGTCCAGGGCTATGGCTACACCTTC. Translation gives CASSEAVQGYGYTF.